These T cell receptor beta chains were read from a single sample in a study of blood T cells in healthy people across ages. MiXCR, run by TCRdb on the 5' RACE reads, gives a single entry per CDR3 protein. The table has about 400,000 distinct CDR3 sequences, approximately 52% seen once. The sample comprised blood. The source of these receptors is a man aged 60 to 69 in good health. Both conserved end residues are part of each CDR3. D genes are given only for firm matches. Expanded clones are given a class, and other clones once, few, many or no size at all.

. | . | TRBJ2-7 | TRBV9 | CASSARDLPYEQYF | TGTGCCAGCAGCGCCCGGGACTTACCCTACGAGCAGTACTTC
many | . | TRBJ2-3 | TRBV12-3/TRBV12-4 | CASSLLRPDTQYF | TGTGCCAGCAGTTTGCTTCGGCCGGATACGCAGTATTTT
few | TRBD1 | TRBJ2-1 | TRBV11-2 | CASSLVRGRYNEQFF | TGTGCCAGCAGCTTAGTAAGGGGGCGGTACAATGAGCAGTTCTTC
. | . | TRBJ2-7 | TRBV11-2 | CASSPLRTGQQYF | TGTGCCAGCAGCCCCTTGAGGACCGGGCAGCAGTACTTC
few | TRBD2 | TRBJ2-1 | TRBV29-1 | CSVGSPSGSLNEQFF | TGCAGCGTTGGGTCCCCTAGCGGCTCCCTCAATGAGCAGTTCTTC
. | . | TRBJ2-1 | TRBV29-1 | CSVPDLLEQFF | TGCAGCGTCCCGGACCTCCTTGAGCAGTTCTTC
. | . | TRBJ1-2 | TRBV20-1 | CSARDAIWPRGYTF | TGCAGTGCTAGAGATGCGATCTGGCCGAGGGGCTACACCTTC
few | . | TRBJ2-1 | TRBV20-1 | CSASRDLEGEQFF | TGCAGTGCTAGTCGCGACCTTGAGGGTGAGCAGTTCTTC
. | . | TRBJ2-5 | TRBV7-3 | CASSLTREVQETQYF | TGTGCCAGCAGCTTAACGAGGGAGGTCCAAGAGACCCAGTACTTC
. | . | TRBJ1-2 | TRBV20-1 | CSARVLVGDGYTF | TGCAGTGCTAGGGTCTTAGTGGGGGATGGCTACACCTTC
few | TRBD1 | TRBJ2-7 | TRBV20-1 | CSAIGQESSYEQYF | TGCAGTGCTATAGGACAGGAATCCTCCTACGAGCAGTACTTC
. | . | TRBJ2-5 | TRBV2 | CASSEYGGEGAYF | TGTGCCAGCAGTGAATATGGGGGCGAAGGAGCGTACTTC
. | TRBD2 | TRBJ2-3 | TRBV29-1 | CSVGLAGRSPDTQYF | TGCAGCGTCGGACTAGCGGGACGAAGCCCAGATACGCAGTATTTT
few | . | TRBJ1-6 | TRBV28 | CASSRASYSPLHF | TGTGCCAGCAGTCGGGCCTCGTATTCACCCCTCCACTTT
. | . | TRBJ2-3 | TRBV5-1 | CAGSLRDRVDTQYF | TGCGCCGGCAGCCTACGTGACCGTGTAGATACGCAGTATTTT
. | . | TRBJ2-5 | TRBV7-2 | CASSLRGSGEQYF | TGTGCCAGCAGCTTACGGGGGTCGGGAGAGCAGTACTTC